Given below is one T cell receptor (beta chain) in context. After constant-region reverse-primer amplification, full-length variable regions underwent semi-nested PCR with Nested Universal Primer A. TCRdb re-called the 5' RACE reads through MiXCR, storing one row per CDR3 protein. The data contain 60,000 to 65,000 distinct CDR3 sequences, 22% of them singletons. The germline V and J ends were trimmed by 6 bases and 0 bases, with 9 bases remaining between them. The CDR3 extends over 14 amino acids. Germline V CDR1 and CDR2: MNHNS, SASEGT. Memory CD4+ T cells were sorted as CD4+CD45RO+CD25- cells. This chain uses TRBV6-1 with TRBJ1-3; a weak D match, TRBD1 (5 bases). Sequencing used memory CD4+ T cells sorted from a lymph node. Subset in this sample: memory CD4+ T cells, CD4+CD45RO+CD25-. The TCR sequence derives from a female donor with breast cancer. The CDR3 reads CASRSTGSGNTIYF. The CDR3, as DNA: TGTGCCAGCAGATCCACAGGCTCTGGAAACACCATATATTTT.